This T cell receptor (beta chain) was found in a study of control samples from healthy donors and cancer patients. The data were produced by immunoSEQ multiplex PCR, yet TCRdb's version contains in-frame clones alone and is incomplete. The sample has about 52,000 clones; about 95% are singletons. CDR1 SGHTA and CDR2 FQGTGA come from the germline V gene. The CDR3 is 16 residues long. The V gene lost 5 bases and the J gene lost 1 base, with 15 bases spanning the gap. The rearrangement uses TRBV7-3 and TRBJ2-1; D possibly corresponds to TRBD2 (6 bases). The sequenced sample consisted of blood. The origin of this receptor is a young man in good health. The CDR3 here is CASSLASGESYNEQFF. DNA of the CDR3: TGTGCCAGCAGCCTAGCGTCGGGAGAGTCCTACAATGAGCAGTTCTTC.